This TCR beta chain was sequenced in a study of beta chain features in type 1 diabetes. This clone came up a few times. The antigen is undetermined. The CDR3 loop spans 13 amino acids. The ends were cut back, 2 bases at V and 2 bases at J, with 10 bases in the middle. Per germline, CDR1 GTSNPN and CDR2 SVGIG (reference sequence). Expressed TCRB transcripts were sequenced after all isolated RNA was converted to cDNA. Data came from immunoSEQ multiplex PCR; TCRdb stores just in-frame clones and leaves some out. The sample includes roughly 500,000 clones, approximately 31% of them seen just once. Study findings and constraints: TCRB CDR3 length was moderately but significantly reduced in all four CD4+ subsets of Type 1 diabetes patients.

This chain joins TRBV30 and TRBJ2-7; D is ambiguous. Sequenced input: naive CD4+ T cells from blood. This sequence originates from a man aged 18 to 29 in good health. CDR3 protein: CAWSTGRPYEQYF. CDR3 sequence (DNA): TGTGCCTGGAGTACGGGCCGTCCCTACGAGCAGTACTTC.